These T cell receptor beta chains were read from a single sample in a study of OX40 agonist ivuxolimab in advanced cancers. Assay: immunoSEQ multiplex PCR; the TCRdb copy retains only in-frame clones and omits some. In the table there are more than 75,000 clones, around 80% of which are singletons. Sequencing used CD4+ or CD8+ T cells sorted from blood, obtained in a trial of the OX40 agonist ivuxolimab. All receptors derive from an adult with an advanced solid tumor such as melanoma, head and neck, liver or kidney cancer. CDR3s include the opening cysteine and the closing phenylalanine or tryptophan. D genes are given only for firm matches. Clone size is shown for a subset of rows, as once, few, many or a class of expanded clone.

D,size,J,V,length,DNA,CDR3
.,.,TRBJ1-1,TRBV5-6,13,TGTGCCAGCAGCTTAGGAGTTACAGGGAAGGCTTTCTTT,CASSLGVTGKAFF
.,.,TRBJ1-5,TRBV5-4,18,TGTGCCAGCAGCTTGGGGGGAACGGGGCCCTATAGCAATCAGCCCCAGCATTTT,CASSLGGTGPYSNQPQHF
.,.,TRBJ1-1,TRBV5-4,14,TGTGCCAGCAGCTTCGGGCGGGGGAACACTGAAGCTTTCTTT,CASSFGRGNTEAFF
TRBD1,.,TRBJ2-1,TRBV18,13,TGTGCCAGCTCACCGACAGGGTCCAGTGAGCAGTTCTTC,CASSPTGSSEQFF
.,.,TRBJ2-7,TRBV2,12,TGTGCCAGCTCCCGAGACGGCTACGAGCAGTACTTC,CASSRDGYEQYF
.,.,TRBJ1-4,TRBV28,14,TGTGCCAGCAGTTTTGGATTTTATCACGAAAAACTGTTTTTT,CASSFGFYHEKLFF
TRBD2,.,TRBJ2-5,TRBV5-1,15,TGCGCCAGCAGCCCGGGACTAGCGGGGGAGGAGACCCAGTACTTC,CASSPGLAGEETQYF
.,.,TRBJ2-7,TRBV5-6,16,TGTGCCAGCAGCTTGGTGGTCAGGGGGGTACCCTACGAGCAGTACTTC,CASSLVVRGVPYEQYF
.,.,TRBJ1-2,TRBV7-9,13,TGTGCCAGCAGCTTAGGGACAAACTATGGCTACACCTTC,CASSLGTNYGYTF
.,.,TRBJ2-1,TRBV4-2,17,TGTGCCAGCAGCCCGCTTCGGTCGACTATGACCCCCAATGAGCAGTTCTTC,CASSPLRSTMTPNEQFF
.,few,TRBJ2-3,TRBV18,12,TGTGCCAGCTCACCAGATTCTGATACGCAGTATTTT,CASSPDSDTQYF
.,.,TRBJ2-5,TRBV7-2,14,TGTGCCAGCAGCTTAGACAATGGTGGGGAGACCCAGTACTTC,CASSLDNGGETQYF
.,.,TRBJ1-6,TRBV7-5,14,TGTGCCAGCAGCCCAGCGGACCTGCATTCACCCCTCCACTTT,CASSPADLHSPLHF
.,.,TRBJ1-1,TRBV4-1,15,TGCGCCAGCAGCCAAGCCGACAGATTGGGCACTGAAGCTTTCTTT,CASSQADRLGTEAFF